This TCR beta chain was captured in a study of cytomegalovirus exposure and HLA in healthy donors. Study-level findings and limits: Later analysis placed DRB1 highest and HLA-C lowest in TCR association rates, which differed by HLA locus. With further analysis later on, most CMV-associated TCR beta chains appeared HLA-restricted.

Germline trimming cut 4 bases from V and 2 bases from J; bases unmatched to any gene: 13. The CDR3 runs to 17 residues. CDR1 and CDR2 from the germline V gene are SNHLY and FYNNEI. As to this clone: The antigen remains unidentified.

The PCR ran on 60 Vbeta and 13 Jbeta primers. Generated by immunoSEQ multiplex PCR, the TCRdb table keeps only in-frame clones and is missing some. This table has some 98,000 clones, about four fifths appearing once. This clonotype originated in a human donor in good health. This chain links TRBV2 with TRBJ1-1, with 7 positions matching TRBD1. Sample: PBMCs. CDR3 bases: TGTGCCAGCAGTGCTGTGACAGGGAAGGTTGTCAACACTGAAGCTTTCTTT. Translation: CASSAVTGKVVNTEAFF.